This T cell receptor (beta chain) is from a study of T cell changes during pregnancy in multiple sclerosis. The V gene's germline CDR1 is SGDLS and CDR2 YYNGEE. V shed 1 base and J shed 6 bases, with 16 bases lying between them. The CDR3 covers 15 residues. Only in-frame clones appear in the TCRdb table, and some are missing; sequencing was by immunoSEQ multiplex PCR. Of 50,000 or so clones in the sample, around 92% were seen once. This sequence joins TRBV9 and TRBJ1-2; no reliable D call. The sample here was CD4+ T cells from peripheral blood mononuclear cells, taken after pregnancy. The receptor was isolated from a female donor with multiple sclerosis, enrolled in a pregnancy study. CDR3 DNA: TGTGCCAGCAGCGTAACAATTCGCCCAGCGGATGGCTACACCTTC. It yields the protein CASSVTIRPADGYTF.